The 32 T cell receptor beta chains below come from one sample, sequenced in a study of glioma-infiltrating T cells (dated by TCRdb to the mid-2010s). TCRdb lists the instrument as Illumina MiSeq. The iRepertoire nested amplicon-rescue multiplex PCR (arm-PCR) platform was used to amplify TCR alpha and beta CDR3 regions from RNA. In TCRdb, the public reads were trimmed at Q25 with fastp and aligned with MiXCR, with productive beta chains retained. CDR3 protein duplicates are merged, each entry listing the most common genes and DNA. The sample yields fewer than 500,000 distinct CDR3 sequences; about two fifths were counted once. The top ten clones comprise more than 10% of the sample. Material for sequencing was glioma tissue, nonneoplastic brain tissue, or PBMCs (not recorded which). Receptors originate from a human donor with low-grade glioma or glioblastoma, undergoing nonglioma brain surgery, or in good health (not recorded which).

As regards this clonotype: Compared with germline, one end of the junction differs, possibly owing to a read error. The V gene is TRBV24-1, the J gene TRBJ1-2; D perhaps matches TRBD1 (6 bases). CDR1 is KGHDR, CDR2 SFDVKD, per germline. CDR3 length equals 13 residues. The CDR3 nucleotides are TGTGCCATCAGTGAGAACGGACAGTATGGCTACACCTTC. Translating it yields CAISENGQYGYTF.

A few counts support this clonotype. V is TRBV7-9 and J is TRBJ1-5; perhaps TRBD1 as D (5 bases). Per the germline V gene, CDR1 is SEHNR and CDR2 is FQNEAQ (reference sequence). V was shortened by 3 bases and J by 2 bases, with 14 bases between the two germline ends. CDR3 length equals 16 residues. The chain's CDR3 is CASSFGGIGGNQPQHF. The CDR3 DNA reads TGTGCCAGCAGCTTTGGGGGGATCGGTGGCAATCAGCCCCAGCATTTT.

The chain combines TRBV28 with TRBJ2-7; no firm D call. Per germline, CDR1 MDHEN and CDR2 SYDVKM. Trimming pared 10 bases from V and 2 bases from J, leaving 24 bases between. This CDR3 spans 16 amino acids. The CDR3 nucleotides read TGTGCCACCGGATCATCAATAGGGCAGGAAACCTACGAGCAGTACTTC. Amino acid sequence: CATGSSIGQETYEQYF.

The sample holds one count of this clonotype. The junction shows a germline mismatch at one end, possibly a read error. This chain connects TRBV28 to TRBJ1-1; a possible D gene is TRBD1 (5 bases). The length of the CDR3 is 16 residues. The germline CDR1 and CDR2 sequences are MDHEN and SYDVKM. DNA of the CDR3: TGTGCCAGCAGCCGCCCCCCCGGGGGGGTGAACACTGGAGCTTTCTTT. Its translation is CASSRPPGGVNTGAFF.

The chain combines TRBV7-2 with TRBJ1-1, with a tentative D call TRBD1 (6 bases). V was trimmed by 4 bases and J by 7 bases, leaving 13 bases between them. Germline V CDR1 and CDR2: SGHTA, FQGNSA. The CDR3 is 13 amino acids. CDR3 bases: TGTGCCAGCAGCTCCAGACAGGCCGGTGAAGCTTTCTTT. Amino acid sequence: CASSSRQAGEAFF.

The table lists this clonotype with many counts. The chain employs TRBV20-1 and TRBJ2-1; a possible D gene is TRBD2 (5 bases). V was shortened by 4 bases and J by 7 bases, with 20 bases between the two germline ends. The CDR3 totals 15 residues. Germline CDR1 is DFQATT and CDR2 is SNEGSKA (reference sequence). CDR3 sequence reads: CSANPTNQRLNEQFF. The CDR3 DNA reads as TGCAGTGCTAATCCGACTAACCAACGGTTGAATGAGCAGTTCTTC.

As for this clonotype: A much larger clone lies a single base off, so this may be a read error. V gene TRBV15 combines with J gene TRBJ2-7, with 10 bases aligning to TRBD1. CDR1 LNHNV and CDR2 YYDKDF come from the germline V gene (reference sequence). The V segment lost 5 bases and the J segment 4 bases; nucleotides outside the gene matches: 5. CDR3 length: 14 amino acids. CDR3 nucleotides: TGTGCCACCAGCGGCGGACAGGGGGTTTACGAGCAGTACTTC. Its protein is CATSGGQGVYEQYF.

The chain links TRBV24-1 to TRBJ2-1; TRBD2 aligns across 10 bases. The CDR3 extends over 18 amino acids. The germline CDR1 and CDR2 sequences are KGHDR and SFDVKD. Trimming cost V 4 bases and J 8 bases; bases outside gene matches: 16. The CDR3 sequence: CATSDQGGVGTSVHEQFF. CDR3 DNA: TGTGCCACCAGTGACCAAGGGGGTGTCGGGACTAGCGTACATGAGCAGTTCTTC.

The V gene is TRBV20-1, the J gene TRBJ1-5; D perhaps matches TRBD1 (6 bases). The J call is in doubt because the DNA end fits TRBJ2-3 better. The CDR3 covers 15 residues. Germline values: CDR1 DFQATT, CDR2 SNEGSKA (reference sequence). The DNA for the CDR3 is TGCAGTGCTGCTGGGACACTCGGTAGCAATCAGCCCCAGTATTTT. Its translation is CSAAGTLGSNQPQYF.

This clonotype was seen at least ten times. This chain links TRBV15 with TRBJ2-7; D remains unclear. This CDR3 is 15 amino acids long. V was trimmed by 3 bases and J by 1 base, leaving 13 bases between them. Germline V CDR1 and CDR2: LNHNV, YYDKDF (reference sequence). This CDR3 reads CATSSEATGSYEQYF. In nucleotides, the CDR3 is TGTGCCACCAGCAGTGAGGCCACCGGGTCCTACGAGCAGTACTTC.

This clonotype appeared a few times. V and J are TRBV6-1 and TRBJ1-1, with 7 positions matching TRBD1. The CDR3 extends over 19 amino acids. The germline gives CDR1 MNHNS, CDR2 SASEGT. After removal of 7 bases from V and 1 base from J, the junction contained 21 bases not matched to a gene. CDR3 DNA: TGTGCCAGCACCCCCAGCTTAACAGGGGTCGGGTCCTGGAACACTGAAGCTTTCTTT. Its protein product is CASTPSLTGVGSWNTEAFF.

The count of this clonotype is one. The V gene is TRBV6-2 or TRBV6-3, the J gene TRBJ2-1; 9 bases are a match to TRBD1. With 2 bases clipped from V and 10 bases from J, the junction kept 6 bases outside the gene matches. The germline gives CDR1 MNHEY, CDR2 SVGEGT. The CDR3 is 14 amino acids. The CDR3 DNA reads TGTGCCAGCAGTTACGGGACAGGGATCGGCGAGCAGTTCTTC. It encodes CASSYGTGIGEQFF.

This clonotype was observed at least ten times. The rearrangement links TRBV6-1 to TRBJ2-5; the D is unclear. Germline V lookup: CDR1 MNHNS, CDR2 SASEGT. V was pared by 8 bases and J by 6 bases, with 4 bases between. The CDR3 is 9 residues long. This CDR3 reads CASGQTQYF. The CDR3 nucleotides read TGTGCCAGCGGTCAGACCCAGTACTTC.

This chain joins TRBV20-1 and TRBJ2-1; maybe TRBD2 (5 bases). The CDR3 has 16 residues. In germline, CDR1 is DFQATT, CDR2 SNEGSKA (reference sequence). The V end lost 6 bases, the J end lost 4 bases, and 22 bases lay between the germline ends. The CDR3 reads CSAQPLGGRVYNEQFF. The CDR3 DNA sequence: TGCAGTGCCCAACCGCTAGGAGGTAGGGTTTACAATGAGCAGTTCTTC.

This clonotype was recorded once. Being one base from a much bigger clone, this may be a read error. This chain joins TRBV28 and TRBJ1-1; D remains unclear. Between the trimmed V and J ends, which lost 2 bases and 9 bases, there was a span of 13 bases. Germline lookup yields CDR1 MDHEN and CDR2 SYDVKM. CDR3 length: 13 amino acids. The CDR3 reads CASSLRQLTKAFF. In nucleotides, the CDR3 is TGTGCCAGCAGTTTACGACAACTTACTAAAGCTTTCTTT.

The table lists this clonotype with a count of one. The V gene is TRBV10-3, the J gene TRBJ2-7, with 10 bases lining up with TRBD2. The CDR3 is 16 residues long. V lost 4 bases, J lost 2 bases, and 8 bases stayed unmatched. The germline gives CDR1 ENHRY, CDR2 SYGVKD. DNA of the CDR3: TGTGCCATCAGTGCCTTAATAGCGGGAGGCGCCTACGAGCAGTACTTC. Its translation is CAISALIAGGAYEQYF.

About this clonotype itself: Sequence at one end of the junction differs from germline and may be a read error. The CDR3: CASSLVDREENTLYF. The DNA for the CDR3 is TGTGCCAGCAGCTTAGTCGACAGGGAAGAAAACACCTTATATTTT. The chain joins TRBV7-2 to TRBJ1-3, with 7 bases fitting TRBD1. CDR1 SGHTA and CDR2 FQGNSA come from the germline V gene. The CDR3 contains 15 residues.

This clonotype has at least ten counts. This rearrangement joins TRBV2 to TRBJ1-2; 8 bases agree with TRBD1. Trimming at V came to 4 bases and at J to 7 bases, leaving 8 bases not matched to a gene. The germline V gene has CDR1 SNHLY and CDR2 FYNNEI. The CDR3 extends over 14 amino acids. The CDR3 DNA sequence: TGTGCCAGCAGTGGCGGACAGGGAGTAGGTGGCTACACCTTC. Amino acid sequence: CASSGGQGVGGYTF.

Remarks on this clonotype: A junction end diverges from the germline sequence, so it may reflect a read error. The genes are TRBV20-1 and TRBJ1-4, with 9 bases lining up with TRBD1. The V gene's germline CDR1 is DFQATT and CDR2 SNEGSKA (reference sequence). This CDR3 contains 14 residues. This CDR3 reads CSATGQGLNERLFF. CDR3 DNA sequence: TGCAGTGCCACGGGACAGGGCCTTAATGAAAGACTGTTTTTT.

The V gene is TRBV4-3, the J gene TRBJ2-1; TRBD2 matches 9 bases. J was trimmed by 7 bases and V by 0 bases; bases with no gene match: 4. There are 15 residues in the CDR3. Germline CDR1 and CDR2: LGHNA and YSLEER. CDR3 sequence reads: CASSQEVLAGNEQFF. The CDR3 DNA follows: TGCGCCAGCAGCCAAGAGGTGCTAGCGGGAAATGAGCAGTTCTTC.

Worth noting for this clonotype: Since a much larger clone is just one base distant, this may be a read error. V gene TRBV27 combines with J gene TRBJ1-1, with a tentative D call TRBD1 (5 bases). CDR3 length equals 13 residues. Germline CDR1 reads MNHEY; CDR2 reads SMNVEV (reference sequence). In nucleotides, the CDR3 is TGTGCCAGCACTCCTTCGGGGGGGACTGGAGCTTTCTTT. This translates into CASTPSGGTGAFF.

This clonotype came up many times. CDR3 amino acids: CSARKGTSGSDNEQFF. CDR3 coding DNA: TGCAGTGCTAGAAAGGGCACTAGCGGGAGTGACAATGAGCAGTTCTTC. This chain links TRBV20-1 with TRBJ2-1, with 11 bases aligning to TRBD2. The CDR3 loop spans 16 amino acids. V shed 2 bases, J shed 5 bases, and the junction held 8 bases outside the gene matches. The germline V gene encodes CDR1 DFQATT and CDR2 SNEGSKA (reference sequence).

This clonotype was counted ten times or more. V is TRBV6-5 and J is TRBJ1-2; D not resolved. The germline V and J ends were trimmed by 3 bases and 2 bases, with 13 bases remaining between them. There are 15 residues in the CDR3. Germline loops: CDR1 MNHEY, CDR2 SVGAGI. The CDR3 DNA sequence: TGTGCCAGCAGTTATACAGTTCCGCGGAACTATGGCTACACCTTC. This codes for CASSYTVPRNYGYTF.

V gene TRBV20-1 combines with J gene TRBJ1-5; D is possibly TRBD1 (6 bases). CDR3 size: 16 residues. The germline CDR1 and CDR2 sequences are DFQATT and SNEGSKA (reference sequence). The V end was cut by 3 bases, the J end by 0 bases, with 15 bases between. CDR3 protein: CSASGARGNSNQPQHF. In nucleotides, the CDR3 is TGCAGTGCTAGCGGGGCCAGGGGAAATAGCAATCAGCCCCAGCATTTT.

The genes are TRBV14 and TRBJ2-5, with 8 bases matching TRBD2. Germline CDR1 reads SGHDN; CDR2 reads FVKESK. The trim removed 4 bases at V and 2 bases at J, leaving 9 bases unmatched. The CDR3 has 16 amino acids. The CDR3 nucleotides read TGTGCCAGCAGCCCATTAGCGGGAACAAATCAAGAGACCCAGTACTTC. Its translation is CASSPLAGTNQETQYF. Full variable domain (remainder filled in from reference TRBV14 and TRBJ2-5): EAGVTQFPSHSVIEKGQTVTLRCDPISGHDNLYWYRRVMGKEIKFLLHFVKESKQDESGMPNNRFLAERTGGTYSTLKVQPAELEDSGVYFCASSPLAGTNQETQYFGPGTRLLVL.

V gene TRBV18 combines with J gene TRBJ2-1, with 7 bases identical to TRBD1. This CDR3 has 20 amino acids. In germline, CDR1 is KGHSH, CDR2 LQKENI. V shed 3 bases, J shed 0 bases, and the junction held 17 bases outside the gene matches. Written as DNA, the CDR3 is TGTGCCAGCTCACCTATTCACGGACAGGAGTTTTTAAGCTCCTACAATGAGCAGTTCTTC. Encoded protein: CASSPIHGQEFLSSYNEQFF.

Turning to this clonotype: A much more abundant neighbour one base away suggests this may be a read error. V usage is TRBV28 and J usage is TRBJ2-7; D may be TRBD1 or TRBD2 (5 bases each). Trimming stripped 4 bases from V and 5 bases from J, with 18 bases between. CDR1 and CDR2 (germline): MDHEN, SYDVKM. The length of the CDR3 is 15 residues. The CDR3 DNA is TGTGCCAGCAGTTCGGGGCAGCGAAAGAGCGACGAGCAGTACTTC. It encodes CASSSGQRKSDEQYF.

The rearrangement joins TRBV5-5 to TRBJ2-1; D possibly matches TRBD1 or TRBD2 (6 bases each). Germline CDR1 and CDR2: SGHKS and YYEKEE (reference sequence). This CDR3 is 17 amino acids long. Trimming stripped 1 base from V and 7 bases from J, with 21 bases between. CDR3 sequence reads: CASSLIFQGTLVNEQFF. For the CDR3, the DNA is TGTGCCAGCAGCTTGATCTTCCAGGGGACTTTGGTTAATGAGCAGTTCTTC.

In the case of this clonotype: Relative to the germline gene, one junction end is altered; a read error may explain this. The chain combines TRBV28 with TRBJ1-1; 7 bases agree with TRBD1. Germline V gene lookup returns CDR1 MDHEN and CDR2 SYDVKM. CDR3 length equals 16 residues. CDR3 sequence (DNA): TGTGCCTGCAGTTTAGGTTACTTGACAGGGCGGACTGAAGCTTTCTTT. Protein product: CACSLGYLTGRTEAFF. The complete variable domain, with remaining parts taken from reference TRBV28 and TRBJ1-1, reads DVKVTQSSRYLVKRTGEKVFLECVQDMDHENMFWYRQDPGLGLRLIYFSYDVKMKEKGDIPEGYSVSREKKERFSLILESASTNQTSMYLCACSLGYLTGRTEAFFGQGTRLTVV.

This rearrangement joins TRBV20-1 to TRBJ2-1; TRBD2 aligns across 10 bases. From germline, CDR1 is DFQATT and CDR2 SNEGSKA (reference sequence). Trimming at V came to 0 bases and at J to 1 base, leaving 6 bases not matched to a gene. The length of the CDR3 is 17 residues. The CDR3 nucleotides read TGCAGTGCTAGAGATTTGACTAGCGGGTATTCCTACAATGAGCAGTTCTTC. Translation gives CSARDLTSGYSYNEQFF.

This clonotype was recorded a few times. The genes are TRBV7-2 and TRBJ1-3, with TRBD1 matching 9 bases. The germline V gene encodes CDR1 SGHTA and CDR2 FQGNSA. With 5 bases clipped from V and 4 bases from J, the junction kept 9 bases outside the gene matches. The CDR3 contains 16 residues. CDR3 coding DNA: TGTGCCAGCAGCCCGATTCGGACAGGGGCAGGAAACACCATATATTTT. Translated: CASSPIRTGAGNTIYF.

This clonotype has at least ten counts. The chain is built from TRBV20-1 and TRBJ2-7; no definite D call. V was pared by 6 bases and J by 5 bases, with 8 bases between. CDR1 and CDR2 from the germline V gene are DFQATT and SNEGSKA (reference sequence). This CDR3 region has 10 residues. DNA for the CDR3: TGCAGTGCAGCGCACCACGAGCAGTACTTC. Translated: CSAAHHEQYF.